The 25 T cell receptor beta chains presented below share a single source sample, sequenced in a study of persistence of HIV-infected CD4 T cells. This was the immunoSEQ version 4 assay in survey mode. Assay: immunoSEQ multiplex PCR; the TCRdb copy retains only in-frame clones and omits some. Here the sample spans approximately 31,000 clones, about 80% being singletons. Their antigen targets remain unknown. Lysates of CMV-infected fibroblasts at 10 ug/mL stimulated these cells. Memory cells lacking CD40L and CD69 with high CD45RO were sorted. The input for sequencing was CD4+ T cells sorted from PBMCs after approximately 19-hour stimulation, taken from a patient who received antiretroviral therapy. These receptors originate from an adult woman with HIV who was CMV-seropositive.

CDR3 sequence: CASSPGGDYGYTF. The CDR3, as DNA: TGTGCCAGCAGTCCCGGGGGGGACTATGGCTACACCTTC. The rearrangement links TRBV6-6 to TRBJ1-2; possible D gene TRBD1, 5 bases. Looked up from germline, CDR1 is MNHNY and CDR2 is SVGAGI (reference sequence). Deletions cut 5 bases from V and 3 bases from J, with 10 bases between. This CDR3 region has 13 residues.

V and J are TRBV29-1 and TRBJ2-7; 8 positions agree with TRBD1. This CDR3 contains 13 residues. Trimming at V came to 5 bases and at J to 4 bases, leaving 7 bases not matched to a gene. Germline assignment: CDR1 SQVTM and CDR2 ANQGSEA. The CDR3 nucleotides read TGCAGCGTTCTAGACAGGGGCACGTACGAGCAGTACTTC. Translating it yields CSVLDRGTYEQYF.

The V call is TRBV5-4, the J call TRBJ2-1; TRBD2 aligns across 7 bases. Germline-derived CDR1 and CDR2 are SGHNT and YYREEE (reference sequence). Trimming cost V 0 bases and J 4 bases; bases outside gene matches: 4. The CDR3 contains 15 residues. CDR3 sequence reads: CASSLDGTTYNEQFF. CDR3 coding DNA: TGTGCCAGCAGCTTGGATGGGACTACGTACAATGAGCAGTTCTTC.

The rearrangement uses TRBV15 and TRBJ1-2; 7 bases line up with TRBD1. CDR1 LNHNV and CDR2 YYDKDF come from the germline V gene (reference sequence). This CDR3 comprises 14 residues. The V gene end was trimmed by 5 bases and the J gene end by 8 bases; junction bases not matched to a gene: 11. CDR3 region: CATSGHPGGKGYTF. DNA of the CDR3: TGTGCCACCAGCGGTCACCCAGGGGGTAAGGGCTACACCTTC.

The chain recombines TRBV6-2 or TRBV6-3 with TRBJ2-2; D gene ambiguous. The V end was cut by 0 bases, the J end by 5 bases, with 7 bases between. In germline, CDR1 is MNHEY, CDR2 SVGEGT. The CDR3 covers 14 residues. In nucleotides, the CDR3 is TGTGCCAGCAGTTACTCGAGGTTTACCGGGGAGCTGTTTTTT. This translates into CASSYSRFTGELFF.

This sequence joins TRBV5-1 and TRBJ1-2; D unclear. Looked up from germline, CDR1 is SGHRS and CDR2 is YFSETQ. The V end lost 0 bases, the J end lost 4 bases, and 7 bases lay between the germline ends. CDR3 length equals 13 residues. CDR3 nucleotides: TGCGCCAGCAGCTTGGACCAGATCTATGGCTACACCTTC. Its translation: CASSLDQIYGYTF. The whole variable domain, filled in from reference TRBV5-1 and TRBJ1-2, reads KAGVTQTPRYLIKTRGQQVTLSCSPISGHRSVSWYQQTPGQGLQFLFEYFSETQRNKGNFPGRFSGRQFSNSRSEMNVSTLELGDSALYLCASSLDQIYGYTFGSGTRLTVV.

The chain recombines TRBV19 with TRBJ1-2, with 8 nucleotides matching TRBD1. V lost 5 bases and J lost 3; bases outside the gene matches: 8. The CDR3 runs to 15 residues. CDR1 and CDR2 from the germline V gene are LNHDA and SQIVND (reference sequence). Here the CDR3 reads CASSVPGQAYYGYTF. The CDR3 DNA sequence: TGTGCCAGTAGTGTACCGGGACAGGCGTACTATGGCTACACCTTC.

This clone was detected only a few times. This chain uses TRBV6-5 with TRBJ1-1; D is uncertain. The CDR3 extends over 15 amino acids. CDR1 and CDR2 (germline): MNHEY, SVGAGI. V lost 2 bases and J lost 3, with 13 bases in between. The CDR3 sequence: CASSYRLPRDTEAFF. CDR3 DNA: TGTGCCAGCAGTTACAGGCTTCCTAGGGACACTGAAGCTTTCTTT.

This clone was detected only once. The chain employs TRBV7-2 and TRBJ2-5; 11 bases are a match to TRBD1. The germline V gene has CDR1 SGHTA and CDR2 FQGNSA. Trimming took 6 bases from V and 7 from J; bases not matched to a gene: 13. The length of the CDR3 is 16 residues. The DNA of the CDR3 is TGTGCCAGCAGGCCTCCGGGACAGGGGGGCCGTGTGACCCAGTACTTC. It yields the protein CASRPPGQGGRVTQYF.

The J gene is TRBJ2-7, the V gene TRBV3-1 (or the pseudogene TRBV3-2), with a possible D match to TRBD2 (6 bases). Germline values: CDR1 LGHDT, CDR2 YNNKEL (reference sequence). The CDR3 is 14 residues long. Trimming cost V 3 bases and J 7 bases, with 16 bases left between them. The CDR3 is CASSHQPGSYEQYF. CDR3 bases: TGTGCCAGCAGCCACCAACCCGGGAGTTATGAGCAGTACTTC.

V is TRBV4-3 and J is TRBJ1-1, with D hard to call. CDR3 length: 15 residues. V was shortened by 0 bases and J by 4 bases, with 12 bases between the two germline ends. The germline V gene encodes CDR1 LGHNA and CDR2 YSLEER. CDR3 nucleotides: TGCGCCAGCAGCCAAGATTTCTCTTGGAGCACTGAAGCTTTCTTT. As protein: CASSQDFSWSTEAFF.

The gene calls are TRBV28 and TRBJ2-7; 11 nucleotides match TRBD2. Germline lookup yields CDR1 MDHEN and CDR2 SYDVKM. Germline trimming cut 7 bases from V and 5 bases from J; bases unmatched to any gene: 25. This CDR3 contains 20 residues. This CDR3 reads CASTDLGVPSSSGRLDEQYF. CDR3 sequence (DNA): TGTGCCAGCACCGACCTGGGGGTCCCCAGCTCTAGCGGGAGGCTCGACGAGCAGTACTTC. Supplemented by reference TRBV28 and TRBJ2-7, the full variable domain reads DVKVTQSSRYLVKRTGEKVFLECVQDMDHENMFWYRQDPGLGLRLIYFSYDVKMKEKGDIPEGYSVSREKKERFSLILESASTNQTSMYLCASTDLGVPSSSGRLDEQYFGPGTRLTVT.

The rearrangement links TRBV5-1 to TRBJ2-7, with a weak D call TRBD1 (6 bases). This CDR3 has 13 residues. The germline gives CDR1 SGHRS, CDR2 YFSETQ. V was trimmed by 1 base and J by 2 bases, leaving 7 bases between them. The CDR3 sequence: CASSLTGTYEQYF. DNA of the CDR3: TGCGCCAGCAGCTTGACAGGGACCTACGAGCAGTACTTC.

The V and J genes are TRBV30 and TRBJ1-4; 7 bases agree with TRBD1. Germline V gives CDR1 GTSNPN, CDR2 SVGIG (reference sequence). V gave up 8 bases and J gave up 8 bases; unmatched junction bases: 8. The CDR3 loop spans 12 amino acids. The chain's CDR3 is CATYRGGEKLFF. The CDR3 bases are TGTGCCACGTACAGGGGTGGAGAAAAACTGTTTTTT.

This clone appeared once. V and J are TRBV3-1 (or the pseudogene TRBV3-2) and TRBJ2-7, with 7 bases matching TRBD1. The junction had 8 bases not matched to a gene; V was cut back by 4 bases and J by 5 bases. The CDR3 is 14 amino acids. Germline CDR1 is LGHDT and CDR2 is YNNKEL (reference sequence). The CDR3 DNA sequence: TGTGCCAGCAGCCTCTTAGGGGGCTTCAACGAGCAGTACTTC. Translated, it gives CASSLLGGFNEQYF.

The chain joins TRBV6-5 to TRBJ1-1; no reliable D call. Germline V CDR1 and CDR2: MNHEY, SVGAGI. This CDR3 has 15 residues. V was shortened by 5 bases and J by 2 bases, with 15 bases between the two germline ends. The CDR3 DNA reads as TGTGCCAGCAGTACGAACCCAAGAGGAAACACTGAAGCTTTCTTT. Translation gives CASSTNPRGNTEAFF.

The CDR3 DNA reads TGTGCCAGCAGCCCTCATGGGGGGGTGAGGAACACTGAAGCTTTCTTT. This codes for CASSPHGGVRNTEAFF. The chain has TRBV9 and TRBJ1-1; the D gene is possibly TRBD1 (5 bases). V lost 4 bases to trimming and J lost 1 base, with 17 bases between them. Germline loops: CDR1 SGDLS, CDR2 YYNGEE. The CDR3 is 16 residues long.

The chain links TRBV24-1 to TRBJ2-1; weak D call: TRBD2 (6 bases). Germline CDR1 KGHDR, CDR2 SFDVKD. Trimming removed 3 bases at V and 5 bases at J, with 10 bases between. CDR3 length: 14 amino acids. CDR3 DNA sequence: TGTGCCACCAGTGATGAGCGGGTCCACAATGAGCAGTTCTTC. Its translation is CATSDERVHNEQFF.

The gene calls are TRBV5-6 and TRBJ1-4, with D maybe TRBD1 (5 bases). Trimming left V 1 base short and J 5 bases short, with 12 bases between. Germline-derived CDR1 and CDR2 are SGHDT and YYEEEE. This CDR3 contains 15 residues. The CDR3 loop reads CASSLISAGNEKLFF. CDR3 DNA: TGTGCCAGCAGCTTGATTTCGGCAGGGAATGAAAAACTGTTTTTT. Full variable domain (remainder filled in from reference TRBV5-6 and TRBJ1-4): DAGVTQSPTHLIKTRGQQVTLRCSPKSGHDTVSWYQQALGQGPQFIFQYYEEEERQRGNFPDRFSGHQFPNYSSELNVNALLLGDSALYLCASSLISAGNEKLFFGSGTQLSVL.

The CDR3 reads CASSATSAQETQYF. CDR3 sequence (DNA): TGTGCCAGCAGTGCGACTAGCGCTCAAGAGACCCAGTACTTC. The rearrangement joins TRBV2 to TRBJ2-5; TRBD2 agrees at 8 bases. The V and J ends lost 4 bases and 2 bases, in that order; junction bases with no gene match: 3. The CDR3 is 14 residues long. Germline values: CDR1 SNHLY, CDR2 FYNNEI.

This chain joins TRBV27 and TRBJ1-2; D unresolved. V was clipped by 5 bases and J by 4 bases, with 14 bases between them. Germline V gene data show CDR1 as MNHEY and CDR2 as SMNVEV (reference sequence). The CDR3 length is 14 residues. The CDR3 nucleotides read TGTGCCAGCAGTCGTCAAGGAGGACCCTATGGCTACACCTTC. It translates to CASSRQGGPYGYTF.

CDR3 amino acids: CAGGQGNYGYTF. CDR3 DNA sequence: TGTGCCGGGGGACAGGGAAACTATGGCTACACCTTC. This rearrangement joins TRBV7-9 to TRBJ1-2; 9 positions agree with TRBD1. V lost 11 bases, J lost 2 bases, and 3 bases stayed unmatched. The CDR3 is made up of 12 amino acids. Germline V gene data show CDR1 as SEHNR and CDR2 as FQNEAQ (reference sequence).

The chain employs TRBV7-8 and TRBJ2-7, with 7 bases fitting TRBD1. V gave up 4 bases and J gave up 3 bases; unmatched junction bases: 6. CDR3 length: 14 amino acids. The germline V gene has CDR1 SGHVS and CDR2 FQNEAQ. The DNA for the CDR3 is TGTGCCAGCAGCTCTAGGGGGCCACTCTACGAGCAGTACTTC. Translating it yields CASSSRGPLYEQYF.

The rearrangement links TRBV7-3 to TRBJ2-1; a weak D match, TRBD1 (6 bases). The CDR3 totals 14 residues. Deletions cut 4 bases from V and 2 bases from J, with 9 bases between. Per germline, CDR1 SGHTA and CDR2 FQGTGA. The CDR3 region has the DNA TGTGCCAGCAGCTCGGACAGCGCCTACAATGAGCAGTTCTTC. Encoded protein: CASSSDSAYNEQFF.

This clone was counted between two and nine times. The chain has TRBV28 and TRBJ1-6, with 9 positions matching TRBD1. Trimming took 6 bases from V and 0 from J; bases not matched to a gene: 9. The CDR3 loop spans 18 amino acids. Germline CDR1 reads MDHEN; CDR2 reads SYDVKM. The CDR3 protein is CASSPPDRGSSYNSPLHF. In DNA, the CDR3 is TGTGCCAGCAGCCCTCCCGACAGGGGGAGCTCCTATAATTCACCCCTCCACTTT.